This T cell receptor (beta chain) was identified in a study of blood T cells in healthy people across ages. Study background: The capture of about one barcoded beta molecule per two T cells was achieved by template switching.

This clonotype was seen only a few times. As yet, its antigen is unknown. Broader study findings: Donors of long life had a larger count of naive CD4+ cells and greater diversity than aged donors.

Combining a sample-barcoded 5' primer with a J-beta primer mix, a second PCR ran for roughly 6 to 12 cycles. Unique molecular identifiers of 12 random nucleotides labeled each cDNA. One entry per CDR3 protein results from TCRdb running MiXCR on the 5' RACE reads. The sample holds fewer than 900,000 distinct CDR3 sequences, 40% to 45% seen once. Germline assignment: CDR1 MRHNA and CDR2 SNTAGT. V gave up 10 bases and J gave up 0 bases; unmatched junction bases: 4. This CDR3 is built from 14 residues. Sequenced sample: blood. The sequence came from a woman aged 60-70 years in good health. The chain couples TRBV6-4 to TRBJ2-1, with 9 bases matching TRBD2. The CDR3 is CATLAGVSYNEQFF. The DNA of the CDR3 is TGTGCCACCTTAGCGGGAGTCTCCTACAATGAGCAGTTCTTC.